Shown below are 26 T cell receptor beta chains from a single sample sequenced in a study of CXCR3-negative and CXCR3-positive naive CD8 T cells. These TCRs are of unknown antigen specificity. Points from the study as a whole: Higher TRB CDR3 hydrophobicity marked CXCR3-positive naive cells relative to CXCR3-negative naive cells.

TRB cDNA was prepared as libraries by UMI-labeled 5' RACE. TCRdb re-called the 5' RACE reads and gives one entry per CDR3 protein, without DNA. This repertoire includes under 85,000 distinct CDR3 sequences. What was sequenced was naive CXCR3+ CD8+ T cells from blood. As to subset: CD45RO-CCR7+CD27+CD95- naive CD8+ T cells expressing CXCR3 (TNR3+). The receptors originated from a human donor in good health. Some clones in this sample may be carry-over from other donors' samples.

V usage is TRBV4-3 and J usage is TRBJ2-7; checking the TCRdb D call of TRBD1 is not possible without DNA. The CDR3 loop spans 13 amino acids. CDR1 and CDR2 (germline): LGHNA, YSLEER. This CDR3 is CASSPGQEDEQYF.

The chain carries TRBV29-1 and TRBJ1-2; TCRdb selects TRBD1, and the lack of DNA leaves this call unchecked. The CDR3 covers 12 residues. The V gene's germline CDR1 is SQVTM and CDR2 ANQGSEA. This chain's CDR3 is CSVEGGVLGYTF. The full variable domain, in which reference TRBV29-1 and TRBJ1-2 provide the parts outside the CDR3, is SAVISQKPSRDICQRGTSLTIQCQVDSQVTMMFWYRQQPGQSLTLIATANQGSEATYESGFVIDKFPISRPNLTFSTLTVSNMSPEDSSIYLCSVEGGVLGYTFGSGTRLTVV.

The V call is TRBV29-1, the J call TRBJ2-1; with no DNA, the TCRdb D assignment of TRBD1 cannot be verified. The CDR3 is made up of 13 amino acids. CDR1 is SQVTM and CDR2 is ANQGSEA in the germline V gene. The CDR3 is CSADRVPYNEQFF.

The CDR3 loop reads CASSYSGQYYYYEQYF. The gene calls are TRBV6-2 or TRBV6-3 and TRBJ2-7; the TCRdb call, TRBD1, lacks DNA for checking. Germline lookup yields CDR1 MNHEY and CDR2 SVGEGT. The CDR3 has 16 residues.

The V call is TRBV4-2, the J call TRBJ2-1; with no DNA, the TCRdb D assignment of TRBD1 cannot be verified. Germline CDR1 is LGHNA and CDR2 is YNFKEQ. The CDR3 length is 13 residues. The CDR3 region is CASSAGGVNEQFF.

The CDR3 reads CASIDWYQETQYF. The genes are TRBV6-2 or TRBV6-3 and TRBJ2-5. This CDR3 region has 13 residues. Germline CDR1 and CDR2: MNHEY and SVGEGT.

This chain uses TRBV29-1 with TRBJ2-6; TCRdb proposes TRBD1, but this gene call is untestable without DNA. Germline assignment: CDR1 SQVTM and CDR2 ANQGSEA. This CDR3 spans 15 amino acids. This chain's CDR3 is CSVENRGPGANVLTF.

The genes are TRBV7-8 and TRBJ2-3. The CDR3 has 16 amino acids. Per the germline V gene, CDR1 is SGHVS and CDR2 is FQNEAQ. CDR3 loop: CASSFGLARGTDTQYF.

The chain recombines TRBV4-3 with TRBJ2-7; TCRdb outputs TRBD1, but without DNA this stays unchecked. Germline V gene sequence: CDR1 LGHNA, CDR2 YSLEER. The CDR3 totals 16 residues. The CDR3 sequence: CASSQDAGGSTYEQYF.

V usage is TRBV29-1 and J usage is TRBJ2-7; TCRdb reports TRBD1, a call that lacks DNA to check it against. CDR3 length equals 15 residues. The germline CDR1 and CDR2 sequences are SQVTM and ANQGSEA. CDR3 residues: CSVEGHRGGTYEQYF.

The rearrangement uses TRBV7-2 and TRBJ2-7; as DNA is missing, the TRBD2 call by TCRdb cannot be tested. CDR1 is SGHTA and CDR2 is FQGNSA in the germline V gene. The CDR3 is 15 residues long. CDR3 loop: CASSLVSSGGAEQYF.

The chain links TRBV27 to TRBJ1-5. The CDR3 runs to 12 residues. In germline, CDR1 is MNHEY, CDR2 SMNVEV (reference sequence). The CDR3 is CASRQGNQPQHF.

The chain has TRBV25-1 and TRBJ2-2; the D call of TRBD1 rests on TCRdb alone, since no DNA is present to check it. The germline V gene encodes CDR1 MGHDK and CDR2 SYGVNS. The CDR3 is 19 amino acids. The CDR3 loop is CASSAYSGTGVYDTGELFF.

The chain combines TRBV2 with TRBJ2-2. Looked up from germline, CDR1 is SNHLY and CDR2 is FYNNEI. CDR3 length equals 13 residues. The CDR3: CASRGMNTGELFF.

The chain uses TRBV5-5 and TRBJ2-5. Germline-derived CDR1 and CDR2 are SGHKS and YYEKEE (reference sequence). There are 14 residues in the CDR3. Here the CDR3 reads CASSFSEQSLTQYF.

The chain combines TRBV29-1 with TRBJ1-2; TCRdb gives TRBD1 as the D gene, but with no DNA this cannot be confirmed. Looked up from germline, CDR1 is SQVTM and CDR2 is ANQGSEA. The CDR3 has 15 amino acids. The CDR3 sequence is CSVAHGTGRFYGYTF.

This CDR3 reads CASSYSRLAGVSDTQYF. J is TRBJ2-3 and V is TRBV6-2 or TRBV6-3; without DNA, the TCRdb call of TRBD2 cannot be checked. Per the germline V gene, CDR1 is MNHEY and CDR2 is SVGEGT. The CDR3 length is 17 residues.

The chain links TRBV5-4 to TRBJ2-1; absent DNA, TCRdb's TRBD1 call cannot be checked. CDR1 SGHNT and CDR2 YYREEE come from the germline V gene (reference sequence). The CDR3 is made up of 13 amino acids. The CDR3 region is CASRGGTYNEQFF.

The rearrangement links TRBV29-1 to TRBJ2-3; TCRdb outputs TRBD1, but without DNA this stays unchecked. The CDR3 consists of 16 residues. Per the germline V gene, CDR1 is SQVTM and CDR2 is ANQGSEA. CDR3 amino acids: CSVEDPAGAFTDTQYF.

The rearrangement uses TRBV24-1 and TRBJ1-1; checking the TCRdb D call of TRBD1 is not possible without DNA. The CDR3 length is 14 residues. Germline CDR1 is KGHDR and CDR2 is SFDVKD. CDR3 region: CATSDPTGPAEAFF.

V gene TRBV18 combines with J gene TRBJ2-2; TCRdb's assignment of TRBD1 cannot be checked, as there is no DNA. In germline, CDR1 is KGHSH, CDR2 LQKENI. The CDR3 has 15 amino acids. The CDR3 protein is CASSPSATGAGELFF.

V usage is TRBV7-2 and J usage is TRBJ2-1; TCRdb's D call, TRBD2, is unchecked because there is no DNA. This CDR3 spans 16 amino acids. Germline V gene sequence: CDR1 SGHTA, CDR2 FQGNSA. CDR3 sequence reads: CASSLVPAESYNEQFF.

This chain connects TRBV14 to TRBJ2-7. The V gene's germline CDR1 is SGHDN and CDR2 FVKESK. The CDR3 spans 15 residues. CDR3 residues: CASSQEEALPYEQYF.

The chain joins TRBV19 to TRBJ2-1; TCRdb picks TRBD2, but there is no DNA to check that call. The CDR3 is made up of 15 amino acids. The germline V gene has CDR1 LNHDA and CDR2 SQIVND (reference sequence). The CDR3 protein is CASSIVAGGLNEQFF.

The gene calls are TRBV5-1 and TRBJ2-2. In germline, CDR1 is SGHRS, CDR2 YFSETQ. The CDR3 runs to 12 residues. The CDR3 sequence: CASSFNTGELFF.

CDR3 loop: CASSKIRDRVNQPQHF. The gene calls are TRBV21-1 and TRBJ1-5; TCRdb names TRBD1, which stays unverified in the absence of DNA. TRBV21-1 is labeled a pseudogene. This CDR3 has 16 residues.